This is a list of T cell receptor beta chains from one sample in a study of cytomegalovirus exposure and HLA in healthy donors. Produced via immunoSEQ multiplex PCR; TCRdb's table is partial and in-frame only. The table lists 100,000 to 150,000 clones, about 79% of them singletons. The sample comprised PBMCs. The source of these receptors is a man aged 45-60 years in good health and CMV-seronegative. Each CDR3 is given with its conserved first and last residue. D genes are given only for firm matches. The size field is filled for only some rows; it gives once, few, many or a size class.

j_gene: TRBJ1-1
v_gene: TRBV7-9
abundance: NA
d_gene: TRBD1
CDR3aa: CASSSTDRGAEAFF
CDR3nt: TGTGCCAGCAGCTCAACCGACAGGGGGGCGGAGGCTTTCTTT

j_gene: TRBJ2-2
v_gene: TRBV18
abundance: NA
d_gene: TRBD1
CDR3aa: CASSPTRQGDTGELFF
CDR3nt: TGTGCCAGCTCACCCACGCGACAGGGGGATACCGGGGAGCTGTTTTTT

j_gene: TRBJ2-7
v_gene: TRBV4-2
abundance: few
d_gene: TRBD2
CDR3aa: CASSQLGGPAGVPYEQYF
CDR3nt: TGTGCCAGCAGCCAATTAGGTGGACCAGCGGGGGTCCCCTACGAGCAGTACTTC

j_gene: TRBJ2-5
v_gene: TRBV11-3
abundance: NA
d_gene: TRBD2
CDR3aa: CASSFGGGTETQYF
CDR3nt: TGTGCCAGCAGCTTCGGGGGGGGCACGGAGACCCAGTACTTC

j_gene: TRBJ1-5
v_gene: TRBV5-1
abundance: NA
d_gene: NA
CDR3aa: CASSLVGNQPQHF
CDR3nt: TGCGCCAGCAGCTTGGTCGGCAATCAGCCCCAGCATTTT

j_gene: TRBJ1-5
v_gene: TRBV4-2
abundance: NA
d_gene: TRBD1
CDR3aa: CASSQVTGGSYSNQPQHF
CDR3nt: TGTGCCAGCAGCCAGGTGACAGGGGGCTCATATAGCAATCAGCCCCAGCATTTT

j_gene: TRBJ1-2
v_gene: TRBV7-2
abundance: NA
d_gene: TRBD1
CDR3aa: CASSPRTGNNYGYTF
CDR3nt: TGTGCCAGCAGCCCTAGGACAGGAAATAACTATGGCTACACCTTC

j_gene: TRBJ1-3
v_gene: TRBV2
abundance: NA
d_gene: NA
CDR3aa: CASSDLALSGNTIYF
CDR3nt: TGTGCCAGCAGTGATTTGGCTCTCTCTGGAAACACCATATATTTT

j_gene: TRBJ2-5
v_gene: TRBV7-9
abundance: NA
d_gene: NA
CDR3aa: CSSSFGNQETQYF
CDR3nt: TGTTCCAGCAGCTTCGGGAACCAAGAGACCCAGTACTTC

j_gene: TRBJ2-7
v_gene: TRBV5-6
abundance: NA
d_gene: NA
CDR3aa: CASSLVEGEQYF
CDR3nt: TGTGCCAGCAGCTTGGTGGAGGGCGAGCAGTACTTC

j_gene: TRBJ1-5
v_gene: TRBV2
abundance: NA
d_gene: NA
CDR3aa: CASSSGGDQPQHF
CDR3nt: TGTGCCAGCAGTAGCGGGGGGGATCAGCCCCAGCATTTT

j_gene: TRBJ2-5
v_gene: TRBV5-4
abundance: few
d_gene: TRBD1
CDR3aa: CASSFVPDRGKTQYF
CDR3nt: TGTGCCAGCAGCTTTGTTCCGGACAGGGGGAAGACCCAGTACTTC